The entry below gives a single TCR beta chain sequence along with its context. The antigen remains undetermined. The V gene's germline CDR1 is SGDLS and CDR2 YYNGEE. The length of the CDR3 is 13 residues. Germline trimming cut 0 bases from V and 5 bases from J; bases unmatched to any gene: 2. Both 60 Vbeta primers and 13 Jbeta primers went into the PCR. Data came from immunoSEQ multiplex PCR; TCRdb stores just in-frame clones and leaves some out. The profile shows some 160,000 clones, about 72% of them singletons. The sample is drawn from a study of cytomegalovirus exposure and HLA in healthy donors. Study context: One earlier analysis, a look at 200 million or so T cells, found approximately 120 million unique TCR beta sequences. Study-level findings and limits: Across donors, presence/absence analyses took sequencing depth to be roughly uniform. CMV serostatus alone was available as immune exposure information. The authors excluded some V segments, including TRBV6-2 and TRBV6-3, as indistinguishable.

Sequenced input: PBMCs. The gene calls are TRBV9 and TRBJ2-7; TRBD1 aligns across 7 bases. This sequence originates from a man aged 55 to 70 in good health and CMV-seronegative. The CDR3 sequence: CASSVAGQNEQYF. The DNA for the CDR3 is TGTGCCAGCAGCGTAGCGGGACAGAACGAGCAGTACTTC.